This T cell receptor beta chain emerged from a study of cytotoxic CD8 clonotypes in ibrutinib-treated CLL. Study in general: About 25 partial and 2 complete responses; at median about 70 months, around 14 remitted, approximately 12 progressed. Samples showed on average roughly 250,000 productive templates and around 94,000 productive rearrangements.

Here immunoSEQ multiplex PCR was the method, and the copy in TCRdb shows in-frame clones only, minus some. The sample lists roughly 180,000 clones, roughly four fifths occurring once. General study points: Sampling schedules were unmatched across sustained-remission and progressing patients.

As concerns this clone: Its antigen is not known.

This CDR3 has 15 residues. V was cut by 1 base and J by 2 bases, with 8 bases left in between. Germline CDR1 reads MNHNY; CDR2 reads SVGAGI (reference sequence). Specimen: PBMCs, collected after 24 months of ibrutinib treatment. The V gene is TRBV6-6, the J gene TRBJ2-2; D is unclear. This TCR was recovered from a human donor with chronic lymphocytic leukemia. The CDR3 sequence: CASSYWGFNTGELFF. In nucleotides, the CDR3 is TGTGCCAGCAGTTACTGGGGTTTCAACACCGGGGAGCTGTTTTTT.